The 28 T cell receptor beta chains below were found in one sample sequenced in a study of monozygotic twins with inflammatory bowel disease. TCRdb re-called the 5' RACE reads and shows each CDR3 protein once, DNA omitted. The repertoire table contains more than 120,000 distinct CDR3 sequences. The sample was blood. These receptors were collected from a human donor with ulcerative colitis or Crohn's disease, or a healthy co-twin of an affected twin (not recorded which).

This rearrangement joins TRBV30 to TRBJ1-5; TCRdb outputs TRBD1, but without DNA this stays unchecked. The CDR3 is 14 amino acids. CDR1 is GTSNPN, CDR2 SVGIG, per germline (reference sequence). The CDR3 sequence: CAWGGTGQNQPQHF.

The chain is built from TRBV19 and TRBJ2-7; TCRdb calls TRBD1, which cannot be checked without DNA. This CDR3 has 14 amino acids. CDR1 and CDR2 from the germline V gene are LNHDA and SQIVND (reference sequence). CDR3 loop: CASSSRAGHYEQYF. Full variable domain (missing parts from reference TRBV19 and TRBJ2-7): DGGITQSPKYLFRKEGQNVTLSCEQNLNHDAMYWYRQDPGQGLRLIYYSQIVNDFQKGDIAEGYSVSREKKESFPLTVTSAQKNPTAFYLCASSSRAGHYEQYFGPGTRLTVT.

CDR3: CASKRFGGHQETQYF. The chain employs TRBV4-1 and TRBJ2-5. CDR3 size: 15 residues. The V gene's germline CDR1 is MGHRA and CDR2 YSYEKL.

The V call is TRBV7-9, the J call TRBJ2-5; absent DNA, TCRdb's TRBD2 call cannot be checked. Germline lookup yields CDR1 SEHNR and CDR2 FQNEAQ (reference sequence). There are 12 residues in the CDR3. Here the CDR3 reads CASSHERGREYF.

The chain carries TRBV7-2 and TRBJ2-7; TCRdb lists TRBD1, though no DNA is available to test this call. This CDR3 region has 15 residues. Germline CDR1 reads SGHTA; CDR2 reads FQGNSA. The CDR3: CASSSGTDLPYEQYF.

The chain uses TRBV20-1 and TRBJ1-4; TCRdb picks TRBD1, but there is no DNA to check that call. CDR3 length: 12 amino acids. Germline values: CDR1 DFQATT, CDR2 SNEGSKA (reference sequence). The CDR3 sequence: CSGRGTAEKLFF.

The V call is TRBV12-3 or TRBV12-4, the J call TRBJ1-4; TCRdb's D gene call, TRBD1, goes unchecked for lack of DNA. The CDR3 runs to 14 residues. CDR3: CASSRTVIDEKLFF.

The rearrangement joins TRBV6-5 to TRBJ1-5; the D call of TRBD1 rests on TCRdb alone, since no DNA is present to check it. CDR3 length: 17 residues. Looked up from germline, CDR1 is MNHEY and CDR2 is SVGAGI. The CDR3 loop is CASSYATGQGWGQPQHF.

CDR3 amino acids: CSVPGLGDYGYTF. The gene calls are TRBV29-1 and TRBJ1-2; the D call of TRBD1 rests on TCRdb alone, since no DNA is present to check it. This CDR3 comprises 13 residues. CDR1 is SQVTM, CDR2 ANQGSEA, per germline.

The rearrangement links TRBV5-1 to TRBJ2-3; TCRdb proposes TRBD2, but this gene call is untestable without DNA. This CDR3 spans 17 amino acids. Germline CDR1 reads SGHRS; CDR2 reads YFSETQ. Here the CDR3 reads CASSLVGGATWTDTQYF.

CDR3 amino acids: CASSLRAESPLHF. The chain couples TRBV7-3 to TRBJ1-6. Per the germline V gene, CDR1 is SGHTA and CDR2 is FQGTGA. The CDR3 has 13 amino acids.

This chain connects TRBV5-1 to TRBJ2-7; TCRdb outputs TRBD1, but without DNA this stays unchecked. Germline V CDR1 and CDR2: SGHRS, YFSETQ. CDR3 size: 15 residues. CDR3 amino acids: CASSIDSRQAYEQYF.

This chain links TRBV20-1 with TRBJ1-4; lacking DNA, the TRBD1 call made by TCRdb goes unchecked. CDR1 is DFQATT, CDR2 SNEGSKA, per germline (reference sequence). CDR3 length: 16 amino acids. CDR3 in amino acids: CSAGQGPTATNEKLFF.

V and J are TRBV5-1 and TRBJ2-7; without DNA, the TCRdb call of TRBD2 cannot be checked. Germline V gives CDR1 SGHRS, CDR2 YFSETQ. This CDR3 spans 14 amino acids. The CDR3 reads CASSYQTSSDEQYF.

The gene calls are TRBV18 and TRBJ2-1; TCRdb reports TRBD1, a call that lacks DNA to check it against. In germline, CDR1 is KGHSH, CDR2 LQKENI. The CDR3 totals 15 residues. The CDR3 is CASSPAGWSYNEQFF. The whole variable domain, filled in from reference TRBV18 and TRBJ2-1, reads NAGVMQNPRHLVRRRGQEARLRCSPMKGHSHVYWYRQLPEEGLKFMVYLQKENIIDESGMPKERFSAEFPKEGPSILRIQQVVRGDSAAYFCASSPAGWSYNEQFFGPGTRLTVL.

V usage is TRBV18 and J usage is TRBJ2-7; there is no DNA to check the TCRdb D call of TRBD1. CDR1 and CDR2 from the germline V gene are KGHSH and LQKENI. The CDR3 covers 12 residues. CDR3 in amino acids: CASSRVTYEQYF.

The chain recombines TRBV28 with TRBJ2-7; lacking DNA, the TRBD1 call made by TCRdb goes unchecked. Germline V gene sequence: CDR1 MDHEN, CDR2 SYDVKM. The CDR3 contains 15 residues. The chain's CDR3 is CASSSTWDNYYEQYF.

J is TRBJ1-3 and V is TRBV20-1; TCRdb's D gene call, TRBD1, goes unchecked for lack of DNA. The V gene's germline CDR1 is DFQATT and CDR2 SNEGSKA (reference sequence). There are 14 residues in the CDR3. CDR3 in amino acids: CSASNQGKGNTIYF.

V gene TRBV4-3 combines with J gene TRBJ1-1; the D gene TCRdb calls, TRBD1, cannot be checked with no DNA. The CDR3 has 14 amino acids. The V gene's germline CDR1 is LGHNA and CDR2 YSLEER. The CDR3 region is CASSQEGQNTEAFF.

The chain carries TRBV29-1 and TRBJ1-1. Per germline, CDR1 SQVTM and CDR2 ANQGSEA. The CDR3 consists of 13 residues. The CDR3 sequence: CSVEGQMNTEAFF.

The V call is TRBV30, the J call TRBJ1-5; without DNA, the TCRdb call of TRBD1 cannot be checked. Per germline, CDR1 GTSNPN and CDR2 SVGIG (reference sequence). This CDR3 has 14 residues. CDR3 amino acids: CAWGLGQPNQPQHF.

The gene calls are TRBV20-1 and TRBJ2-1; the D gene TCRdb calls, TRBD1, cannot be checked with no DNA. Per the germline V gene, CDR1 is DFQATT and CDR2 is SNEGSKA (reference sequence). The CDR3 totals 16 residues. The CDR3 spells CSARVPTGILYNEQFF.

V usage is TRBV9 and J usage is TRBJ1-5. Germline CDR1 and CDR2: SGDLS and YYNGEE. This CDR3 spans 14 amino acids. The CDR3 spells CASSVGSAYQPQHF.

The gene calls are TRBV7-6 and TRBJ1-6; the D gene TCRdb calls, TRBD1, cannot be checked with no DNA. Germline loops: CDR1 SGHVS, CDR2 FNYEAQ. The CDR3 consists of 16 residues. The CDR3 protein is CASSSEQGIYNSPLHF. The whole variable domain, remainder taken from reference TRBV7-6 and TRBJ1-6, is GAGVSQSPRYKVTKRGQDVALRCDPISGHVSLYWYRQALGQGPEFLTYFNYEAQQDKSGLPNDRFSAERPEGSISTLTIQRTEQRDSAMYRCASSSEQGIYNSPLHFGNGTRLTVT.

CDR3 amino acids: CASSLELSPLHF. The chain recombines TRBV7-9 with TRBJ1-6. This CDR3 contains 12 residues. In germline, CDR1 is SEHNR, CDR2 FQNEAQ (reference sequence).

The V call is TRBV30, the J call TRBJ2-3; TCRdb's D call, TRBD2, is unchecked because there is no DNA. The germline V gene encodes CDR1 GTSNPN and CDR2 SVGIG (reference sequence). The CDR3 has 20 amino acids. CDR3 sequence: CAWTSRLAGGHIGSTDTQYF.

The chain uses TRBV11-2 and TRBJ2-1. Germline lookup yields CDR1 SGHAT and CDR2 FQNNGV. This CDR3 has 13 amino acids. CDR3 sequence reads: CASSLRSYNEQFF.

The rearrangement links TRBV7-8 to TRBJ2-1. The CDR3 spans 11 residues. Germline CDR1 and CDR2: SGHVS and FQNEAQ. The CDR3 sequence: CASSRRDEQFF.